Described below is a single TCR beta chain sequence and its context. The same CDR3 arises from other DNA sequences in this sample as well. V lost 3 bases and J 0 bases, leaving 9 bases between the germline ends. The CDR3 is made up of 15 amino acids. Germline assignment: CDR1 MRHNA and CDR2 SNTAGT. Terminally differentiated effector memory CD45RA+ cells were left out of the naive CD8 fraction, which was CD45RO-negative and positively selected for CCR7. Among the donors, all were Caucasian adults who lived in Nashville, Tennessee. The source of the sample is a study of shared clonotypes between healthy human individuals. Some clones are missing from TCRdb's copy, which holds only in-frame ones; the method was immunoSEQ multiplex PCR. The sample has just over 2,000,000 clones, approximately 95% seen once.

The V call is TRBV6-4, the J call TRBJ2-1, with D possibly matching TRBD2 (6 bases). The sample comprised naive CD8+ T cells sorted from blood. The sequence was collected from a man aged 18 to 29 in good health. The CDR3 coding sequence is TGTGCCAGCAGTGAAGACGGGAGCTCCTACAATGAGCAGTTCTTC. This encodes CASSEDGSSYNEQFF.